Listed below are T cell receptor beta chains from one sample, sequenced in a study of blood T cell repertoires in COVID-19. Sequenced by immunoSEQ multiplex PCR; TCRdb stores in-frame clones only, minus some. In the table there are under 75,000 clones, roughly 89% of which are singletons. Material for sequencing was peripheral blood. The source of these receptors is a man younger than 40 with acute or convalescent COVID-19. Each CDR3 is given with its conserved first and last residue. D genes are given only for firm matches.

CDR3 DNA,CDR3 protein,D gene,J gene,V gene
TGTGCCAGCAGTTACTCCTCCCGACAGGCGCAGTATTTT,CASSYSSRQAQYF,NA,TRBJ2-3,TRBV6-2/TRBV6-3
TGCAGCGTTCAGGGGGCCAATGAAAAACTGTTTTTT,CSVQGANEKLFF,TRBD1,TRBJ1-4,TRBV29-1
TGTGCCAGCAGTCCCAGGGGTATGAACACTGAAGCTTTCTTT,CASSPRGMNTEAFF,NA,TRBJ1-1,TRBV2
TGTGCCAGCAGCTTAGCCTGGGGCAGACCCACCGGGGAGCTGTTTTTT,CASSLAWGRPTGELFF,NA,TRBJ2-2,TRBV7-8
TGTGCCAGCAGTCCCCTCGACAGGGGGCGGGATGAGCAGTTCTTC,CASSPLDRGRDEQFF,TRBD1,TRBJ2-1,TRBV27
TGTGCCACCAGCCGAGACCGCTATGAAGCTTTCTTT,CATSRDRYEAFF,NA,TRBJ1-1,TRBV15
TGTGCCAGCAGCTTGGGGGGTTGGGCGGGACAGGGCAGAGATACGCAGTATTTT,CASSLGGWAGQGRDTQYF,TRBD1,TRBJ2-3,TRBV5-4
TGTGCCAGCAGCCCAAGACTAGACACAGATACGCAGTATTTT,CASSPRLDTDTQYF,NA,TRBJ2-3,TRBV5-4
TGTGCCAGCAGCTTTTTGGAGGGTCAGCCCCAGCATTTT,CASSFLEGQPQHF,NA,TRBJ1-5,TRBV7-2
TGCGCCAGCAGCCCCAACACCGAGACCCAGTACTTC,CASSPNTETQYF,NA,TRBJ2-5,TRBV5-1
TGTGCCAGTAGTACCGGTAAGTTGGAGTATCAGCCCCAGCATTTT,CASSTGKLEYQPQHF,NA,TRBJ1-5,TRBV19
TGTGCCATCGCGGGACAGTACGGCCAGCCCCAGCATTTT,CAIAGQYGQPQHF,TRBD1,TRBJ1-5,TRBV10-3